This T cell receptor beta chain stems from a study of T cells in Graves' hyperthyroidism and ophthalmopathy. Study-level results: Ophthalmopathy could be told apart from stable hyperthyroidism with a 13 V-J model.

Concerning this clonotype itself: The antigen is unknown.

The PBMCs had their origin in 7.5 to 10 ml of fresh peripheral blood. The CDR3 is 16 residues long. The V gene end was trimmed by 6 bases and the J gene end by 3 bases; junction bases not matched to a gene: 9. CDR1 is SGHKS and CDR2 is YYEKEE in the germline V gene (reference sequence). Amplified regions were TCR beta CDR3 sequences from RNA transcripts. The HTBI primer set was used in a first-round RT-PCR of the TCR CDR3. TCRdb used MiXCR to reprocess the multiplex PCR reads, holding one entry per CDR3 protein. This table holds some 50,000 distinct CDR3 sequences, over 40% found once. The clonotype originates from a woman between 45 and 65 years old with Graves' ophthalmopathy. The chain couples TRBV5-5 to TRBJ1-1; 12 bases map to TRBD1. Sequenced: blood. In DNA form, the CDR3 reads TGTGCCAGCATCTCCCGGGACAGGGGGCTTGACACTGAAGCTTTCTTT. As protein: CASISRDRGLDTEAFF.